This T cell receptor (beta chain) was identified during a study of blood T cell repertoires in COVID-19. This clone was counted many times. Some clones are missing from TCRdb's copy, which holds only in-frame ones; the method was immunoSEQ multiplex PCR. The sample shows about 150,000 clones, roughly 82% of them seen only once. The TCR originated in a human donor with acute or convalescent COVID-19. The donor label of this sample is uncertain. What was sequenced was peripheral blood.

The CDR3 loop reads CASSQDQGWELFF. CDR3 DNA sequence: TGTGCCAGCAGCCAAGATCAGGGGTGGGAGCTGTTTTTT. The chain is built from TRBV14 and TRBJ2-2; perhaps TRBD1 as D (6 bases). The CDR3 has 13 amino acids. V was clipped by 0 bases and J by 9 bases, with 8 bases between them. Germline V gene data show CDR1 as SGHDN and CDR2 as FVKESK.